The clone carrying this T cell receptor beta chain is medium-sized. This specimen comes from a study of neurological immune-mediated disorders. The cDNA was synthesized by means of template-switch 5'RACE, which was carried out with 10-nucleotide random UMIs. TCRdb processed the 5' RACE reads anew with MiXCR; each CDR3 protein has one entry. The sample carries approximately 30,000 distinct CDR3 sequences, about 13% recorded once. Time point specified: longitudinal time-point 2. Preparation of the unsorted libraries drew on 2 million PBMCs stored at -80 C. The receptor comes from a woman between 40 and 50 years old in good health. Material for sequencing was PBMCs.

CDR3 region: CSAKGYWPYDDDALTF. CDR3 sequence (DNA): TGCAGTGCAAAGGGGTATTGGCCCTACGATGATGATGCCCTGACTTTC. This rearrangement joins TRBV20-1 to TRBJ2-6, with D perhaps TRBD1 (5 bases). The CDR3 covers 16 residues. Per germline, CDR1 DFQATT and CDR2 SNEGSKA (reference sequence). V shed 6 bases and J shed 15 bases, with 30 bases lying between them.